The following is a TCR beta chain sequence with its context. Germline CDR1 SGHAT, CDR2 FQNNGV. The CDR3 is made up of 15 amino acids. Between the trimmed V and J ends, which lost 1 base and 2 bases, there was a span of 9 bases. Assay: immunoSEQ multiplex PCR; the TCRdb copy retains only in-frame clones and omits some. The table includes approximately 220,000 clones, about 83% detected once. This sample was included in a study of blood T cell repertoires in COVID-19. For the study at large: The cDNA or gDNA used as material had been derived from T cells, B-cell-depleted T cells, or PBMCs.

Material for sequencing was peripheral blood. This receptor was identified in a man between 60 and 70 years old who had recovered from COVID-19. This chain connects TRBV11-2 to TRBJ1-5; D possibly corresponds to TRBD1 (5 bases). The CDR3 DNA follows: TGTGCCAGCAGCTTAGTTCCGGGGGGCAATCAGCCCCAGCATTTT. Residues: CASSLVPGGNQPQHF.